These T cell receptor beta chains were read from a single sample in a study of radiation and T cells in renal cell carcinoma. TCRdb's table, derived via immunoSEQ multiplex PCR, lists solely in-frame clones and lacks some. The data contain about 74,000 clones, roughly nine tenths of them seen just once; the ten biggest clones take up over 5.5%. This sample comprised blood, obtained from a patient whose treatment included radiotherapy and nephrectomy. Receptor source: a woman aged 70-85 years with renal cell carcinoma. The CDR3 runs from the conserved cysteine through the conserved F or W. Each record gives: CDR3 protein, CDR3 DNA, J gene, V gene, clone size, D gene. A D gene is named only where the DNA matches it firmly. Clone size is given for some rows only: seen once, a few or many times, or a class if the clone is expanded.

CDR3aa: CASRGTGEVEQYF
CDR3nt: TGTGCCAGCAGGGGGACAGGGGAAGTTGAGCAGTACTTC
j_gene: TRBJ2-7
v_gene: TRBV6-5
abundance: .
d_gene: TRBD1

CDR3aa: CASSVTGGKGEAFF
CDR3nt: TGTGCCAGCAGTGTTACAGGGGGAAAGGGTGAAGCTTTCTTT
j_gene: TRBJ1-1
v_gene: TRBV25-1
abundance: .
d_gene: TRBD1

CDR3aa: CASSHPGPSNTGELFF
CDR3nt: TGCGCCAGCAGCCATCCGGGACCTTCGAACACCGGGGAGCTGTTTTTT
j_gene: TRBJ2-2
v_gene: TRBV4-1
abundance: .
d_gene: .

CDR3aa: CASSLDGAIYEQYF
CDR3nt: TGTGCCAGCAGCTTAGATGGCGCTATCTACGAGCAGTACTTC
j_gene: TRBJ2-7
v_gene: TRBV11-2
abundance: .
d_gene: .

CDR3aa: CASSRTGGEQYF
CDR3nt: TGCGCCAGCAGCCGCACAGGGGGCGAGCAGTACTTC
j_gene: TRBJ2-7
v_gene: TRBV4-1
abundance: .
d_gene: TRBD1

CDR3aa: CASSPGTSGGIDTQYF
CDR3nt: TGTGCCAGCAGCCCGGGGACTAGCGGGGGTATAGATACGCAGTATTTT
j_gene: TRBJ2-3
v_gene: TRBV5-4
abundance: .
d_gene: TRBD2

CDR3aa: CARSLGQQARYYGYTF
CDR3nt: TGTGCCAGAAGCCTCGGACAGCAAGCACGATACTATGGCTACACCTTC
j_gene: TRBJ1-2
v_gene: TRBV5-3
abundance: .
d_gene: .

CDR3aa: CAWARSGTGVSEKLFF
CDR3nt: TGTGCCTGGGCGCGCAGCGGGACAGGGGTTAGTGAAAAACTGTTTTTT
j_gene: TRBJ1-4
v_gene: TRBV30
abundance: .
d_gene: TRBD1

CDR3aa: CASSSGLAGGGETQYF
CDR3nt: TGTGCCAGCAGCTCAGGCCTAGCGGGGGGGGGAGAGACCCAGTACTTC
j_gene: TRBJ2-5
v_gene: TRBV4-2
abundance: .
d_gene: TRBD2

CDR3aa: CASSSPGQGDGYTF
CDR3nt: TGTGCCAGCAGCTCACCGGGACAGGGGGACGGCTACACCTTC
j_gene: TRBJ1-2
v_gene: TRBV6-6
abundance: .
d_gene: TRBD1

CDR3aa: CASSYRDPLDTQYF
CDR3nt: TGTGCCAGCAGCTACCGGGACCCTTTGGATACGCAGTATTTT
j_gene: TRBJ2-3
v_gene: TRBV9
abundance: once
d_gene: .

CDR3aa: CASSLKGAGSSPYEQYF
CDR3nt: TGTGCCAGCTCGCTCAAAGGGGCGGGGAGTAGCCCCTACGAGCAGTACTTC
j_gene: TRBJ2-7
v_gene: TRBV18
abundance: .
d_gene: .

CDR3aa: CASSMVGTANEKLFF
CDR3nt: TGTGCCAGCAGCATGGTAGGGACCGCTAATGAAAAACTGTTTTTC
j_gene: TRBJ1-4
v_gene: TRBV28
abundance: .
d_gene: .

CDR3aa: CASSPDWDSNQPQHF
CDR3nt: TGTGCCAGCAGCCCGGACTGGGATAGCAATCAGCCCCAGCATTTT
j_gene: TRBJ1-5
v_gene: TRBV5-8
abundance: .
d_gene: .

CDR3aa: CASSVQGTRGQPQHF
CDR3nt: TGTGCCAGCAGCGTGCAGGGGACGCGGGGTCAGCCCCAGCATTTT
j_gene: TRBJ1-5
v_gene: TRBV5-4
abundance: few
d_gene: .

CDR3aa: CASSTGADLYGYTF
CDR3nt: TGTGCCAGCTCGACAGGAGCAGACCTCTATGGCTACACCTTC
j_gene: TRBJ1-2
v_gene: TRBV18
abundance: .
d_gene: .

CDR3aa: CASSREVSGQGLSSYEQYF
CDR3nt: TGTGCCAGCAGCCGGGAGGTTTCGGGACAGGGTTTGAGCTCCTACGAGCAGTACTTC
j_gene: TRBJ2-7
v_gene: TRBV4-2
abundance: .
d_gene: TRBD1

CDR3aa: CASSPQGFGTDTQYF
CDR3nt: TGTGCCAGCAGCCCACAGGGATTCGGCACAGATACGCAGTATTTT
j_gene: TRBJ2-3
v_gene: TRBV5-4
abundance: .
d_gene: .

CDR3aa: CASSPGQPRQDTEAFF
CDR3nt: TGTGCCAGCTCACCGGGCCAGCCCCGACAGGACACTGAAGCTTTCTTT
j_gene: TRBJ1-1
v_gene: TRBV18
abundance: .
d_gene: .

CDR3aa: CASITGDYEQYF
CDR3nt: TGTGCCAGCATCACGGGGGACTACGAGCAGTACTTC
j_gene: TRBJ2-7
v_gene: TRBV7-3
abundance: once
d_gene: .

CDR3aa: CASSIGQTYNSPLHF
CDR3nt: TGTGCCAGTAGTATCGGGCAGACCTATAATTCACCCCTCCACTTT
j_gene: TRBJ1-6
v_gene: TRBV19
abundance: few
d_gene: .

CDR3aa: CASSEYRGGPETQYF
CDR3nt: TGTGCCAGCAGTGAATACCGTGGGGGGCCAGAGACCCAGTACTTC
j_gene: TRBJ2-5
v_gene: TRBV25-1
abundance: once
d_gene: .

CDR3aa: CASSLGHPGSPLHF
CDR3nt: TGTGCCAGCAGCCTGGGACACCCGGGTTCACCCCTCCACTTT
j_gene: TRBJ1-6
v_gene: TRBV7-3
abundance: .
d_gene: .

CDR3aa: CASSSGTGPSGNTIYF
CDR3nt: TGTGCCAGCAGCTCCGGGACAGGCCCCTCTGGAAACACCATATATTTT
j_gene: TRBJ1-3
v_gene: TRBV7-3
abundance: .
d_gene: TRBD1

CDR3aa: CASSQGGGTVNEQFF
CDR3nt: TGCGCCAGCAGCCAAGGAGGCGGGACAGTGAATGAGCAGTTCTTC
j_gene: TRBJ2-1
v_gene: TRBV4-1
abundance: .
d_gene: .

CDR3aa: CASSYLTGGEQYF
CDR3nt: TGTGCCAGCAGTTACCTAACAGGGGGCGAGCAGTACTTC
j_gene: TRBJ2-7
v_gene: TRBV6-5
abundance: once
d_gene: TRBD1

CDR3aa: CASTSGTGDSPLHF
CDR3nt: TGTGCCAGCACTTCCGGGACAGGGGATTCACCCCTCCACTTT
j_gene: TRBJ1-6
v_gene: TRBV6-6
abundance: .
d_gene: TRBD1

CDR3aa: CASSLTRAGELFF
CDR3nt: TGTGCTAGCAGCTTAACTAGGGCCGGGGAGCTGTTTTTT
j_gene: TRBJ2-2
v_gene: TRBV7-7
abundance: .
d_gene: .

CDR3aa: CASSQGRGYTF
CDR3nt: TGTGCCAGCAGCCAGGGACGGGGCTACACCTTC
j_gene: TRBJ1-2
v_gene: TRBV4-2
abundance: .
d_gene: .

CDR3aa: CASSLIRGNSYGYTF
CDR3nt: TGTGCCAGCAGTTTAATAAGGGGTAACAGCTATGGCTACACCTTC
j_gene: TRBJ1-2
v_gene: TRBV28
abundance: .
d_gene: .

CDR3aa: CASSEVYYEQYF
CDR3nt: TGTGCCAGCAGTGAGGTTTACTACGAGCAGTACTTC
j_gene: TRBJ2-7
v_gene: TRBV2
abundance: once
d_gene: .

CDR3aa: CASSWGLSDTQYF
CDR3nt: TGTGCCAGCAGCTGGGGACTTTCGGATACGCAGTATTTT
j_gene: TRBJ2-3
v_gene: TRBV7-2
abundance: .
d_gene: .

CDR3aa: CASSVGFGGAYEQYF
CDR3nt: TGTGCCAGCAGCGTAGGGTTCGGGGGGGCCTACGAGCAGTACTTC
j_gene: TRBJ2-7
v_gene: TRBV9
abundance: .
d_gene: TRBD2

CDR3aa: CSVPGAGSAGELFF
CDR3nt: TGCAGCGTGCCAGGGGCAGGTTCCGCCGGGGAGCTGTTTTTT
j_gene: TRBJ2-2
v_gene: TRBV29-1
abundance: .
d_gene: .

CDR3aa: CASSLTKSSGQFF
CDR3nt: TGTGCCAGCAGCTTAACAAAGAGTTCCGGGCAGTTCTTC
j_gene: TRBJ2-1
v_gene: TRBV7-3
abundance: .
d_gene: .

CDR3aa: CASSLGTDPNEQFF
CDR3nt: TGTGCCAGCAGTTTGGGGACCGACCCTAATGAGCAGTTCTTC
j_gene: TRBJ2-1
v_gene: TRBV27
abundance: .
d_gene: .

CDR3aa: CASSIRGITTEAFF
CDR3nt: TGTGCCAGTAGTATTAGGGGAATAACGACTGAAGCTTTCTTT
j_gene: TRBJ1-1
v_gene: TRBV19
abundance: .
d_gene: .

CDR3aa: CASSLGGSRAGGAFF
CDR3nt: TGTGCCAGCAGCTTGGGAGGGAGCAGGGCCGGTGGGGCTTTCTTT
j_gene: TRBJ1-1
v_gene: TRBV5-5
abundance: .
d_gene: .

CDR3aa: CASSLASGTDTQYF
CDR3nt: TGTGCCAGCAGCTTAGCGTCAGGGACAGATACGCAGTATTTT
j_gene: TRBJ2-3
v_gene: TRBV7-9
abundance: .
d_gene: .

CDR3aa: CASSLATSARQTEQFF
CDR3nt: TGTGCCAGCAGCTTAGCGACTAGCGCCCGGCAAACGGAGCAGTTCTTC
j_gene: TRBJ2-1
v_gene: TRBV7-2
abundance: .
d_gene: TRBD2

CDR3aa: CASKQMAGNSNTGELFF
CDR3nt: TGTGCCAGCAAACAAATGGCGGGCAATTCGAACACCGGGGAGCTGTTTTTT
j_gene: TRBJ2-2
v_gene: TRBV7-3
abundance: .
d_gene: .

CDR3aa: CASRGLDILGEAFF
CDR3nt: TGTGCCAGCAGAGGGCTGGACATTTTAGGTGAAGCTTTCTTT
j_gene: TRBJ1-1
v_gene: TRBV14
abundance: .
d_gene: .

CDR3aa: CAWSVGQGYGYTF
CDR3nt: TGTGCCTGGAGTGTGGGGCAGGGCTATGGCTACACCTTC
j_gene: TRBJ1-2
v_gene: TRBV30
abundance: .
d_gene: .

CDR3aa: CASSAAGTGAYNEQFF
CDR3nt: TGCGCCAGCAGCGCTGCCGGGACAGGGGCCTACAATGAGCAGTTCTTC
j_gene: TRBJ2-1
v_gene: TRBV5-1
abundance: .
d_gene: TRBD1

CDR3aa: CASSLGAASGGTF
CDR3nt: TGTGCCAGCAGCTTAGGAGCAGCGAGCGGAGGTACCTTC
j_gene: TRBJ1-2
v_gene: TRBV7-8
abundance: .
d_gene: .

CDR3aa: CASGRDRGRYNEQFF
CDR3nt: TGTGCCAGCGGAAGGGACAGGGGGCGGTACAATGAGCAGTTCTTC
j_gene: TRBJ2-1
v_gene: TRBV6-1
abundance: .
d_gene: TRBD1

CDR3aa: CASRTNYGYTF
CDR3nt: TGTGCCAGCAGGACCAACTATGGCTACACCTTC
j_gene: TRBJ1-2
v_gene: TRBV28
abundance: .
d_gene: .

CDR3aa: CASSVEGAKVDTQYF
CDR3nt: TGTGCCAGCAGCGTGGAGGGGGCGAAGGTAGATACGCAGTATTTT
j_gene: TRBJ2-3
v_gene: TRBV9
abundance: .
d_gene: .

CDR3aa: CATSTSGSTDTQYF
CDR3nt: TGTGCCACTTCGACTAGCGGTAGCACAGATACGCAGTATTTT
j_gene: TRBJ2-3
v_gene: TRBV19
abundance: .
d_gene: TRBD2

CDR3aa: CASSRTGGSSGNTIYF
CDR3nt: TGTGCCAGCAGCAGGACAGGGGGGAGCTCTGGAAACACCATATATTTT
j_gene: TRBJ1-3
v_gene: TRBV21-1
abundance: .
d_gene: .

CDR3aa: CAISELLKTEAEAFF
CDR3nt: TGTGCCATCAGTGAATTGTTAAAGACAGAGGCTGAAGCTTTCTTT
j_gene: TRBJ1-1
v_gene: TRBV10-3
abundance: .
d_gene: .

CDR3aa: CASSPSYNEQFF
CDR3nt: TGTGCCAGCAGCCCCTCCTACAATGAGCAGTTCTTC
j_gene: TRBJ2-1
v_gene: TRBV7-2
abundance: .
d_gene: .

CDR3aa: CASSFEGGTEAFF
CDR3nt: TGTGCCAGCTCCTTCGAGGGCGGGACTGAAGCTTTCTTT
j_gene: TRBJ1-1
v_gene: TRBV6-6
abundance: .
d_gene: .

CDR3aa: CASSGTTGRNSYEQYF
CDR3nt: TGCGCCAGCAGCGGTACGACGGGACGAAACTCCTACGAGCAGTACTTC
j_gene: TRBJ2-7
v_gene: TRBV5-1
abundance: .
d_gene: .

CDR3aa: CASSYRQPNTGELFF
CDR3nt: TGTGCCAGCAGTTACCGGCAGCCTAACACCGGGGAGCTGTTTTTT
j_gene: TRBJ2-2
v_gene: TRBV6-6
abundance: .
d_gene: .